The entry below describes one TCR beta chain. Its target is not known. The data were obtained in a study of shared clonotypes between healthy human individuals. Study-level points and caveats: Among the subsets, naive ones generally showed larger estimated richness than memory ones.

Produced via immunoSEQ multiplex PCR; TCRdb's table is partial and in-frame only. The sample has some 680,000 clones; roughly 72% are singletons. From CD4+ cells came CD45RA+ naive and CD45RA-negative memory subsets. The clonotype comes from a young woman in good health. The sequencing input was memory CD4+ T cells sorted from blood. Subset reported: CD45RA-negative fraction.

This CDR3 is CASSGGPKETQYF. The CDR3 nucleotides read TGTGCCAGCAGTGGGGGACCGAAAGAGACCCAGTACTTC. The genes are TRBV28 and TRBJ2-5; D tentatively reads TRBD1 or TRBD2 (5 bases each). The V end was cut by 5 bases, the J end by 3 bases, with 10 bases between. The CDR3 is 13 residues long. Germline CDR1 is MDHEN and CDR2 is SYDVKM.